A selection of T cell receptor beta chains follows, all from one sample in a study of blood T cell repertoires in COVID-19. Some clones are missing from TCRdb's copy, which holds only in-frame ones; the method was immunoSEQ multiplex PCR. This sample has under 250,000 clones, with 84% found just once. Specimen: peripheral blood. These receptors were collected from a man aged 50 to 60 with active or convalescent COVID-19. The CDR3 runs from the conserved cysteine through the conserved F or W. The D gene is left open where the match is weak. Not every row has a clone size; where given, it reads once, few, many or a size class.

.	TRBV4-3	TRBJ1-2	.	TGCGCCAGCAGCCAAGGAGGGCAAGCGTTTAACTATGGCTACACCTTC	CASSQGGQAFNYGYTF
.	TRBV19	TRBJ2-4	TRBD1	TGTGCCAGTAGTATAGGACAGGGGGCGAGGGACATTCAGTACTTC	CASSIGQGARDIQYF
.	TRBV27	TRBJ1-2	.	TGTGCCAGCAGTCTTCAGGCAGGGTTTCCCTATGGCTACACCTTC	CASSLQAGFPYGYTF
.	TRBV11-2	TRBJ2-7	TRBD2	TGTGCCAGCAGCTTATCGGCGGGAGGGCCCTACGAGCAGTACTTC	CASSLSAGGPYEQYF
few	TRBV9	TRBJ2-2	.	TGTGCCAGCAGCGTAGCGGGCGGGTCGTGGGCCGGGGAGCTGTTTTTT	CASSVAGGSWAGELFF
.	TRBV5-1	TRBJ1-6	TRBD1	TGCGCCAGCAGCTGGACAGGGCCTTTATTCTCACCCCTCCACTTT	CASSWTGPLFSPLHF
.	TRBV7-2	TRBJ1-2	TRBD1	TGTGCCAGCAGCTTAAGCCGGGACAGAATCTATGGCTACACCTTC	CASSLSRDRIYGYTF
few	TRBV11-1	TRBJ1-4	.	TGTGCCAGCAGCTTAGAAGGTGACGGGAATGAAAAACTGTTTTTT	CASSLEGDGNEKLFF
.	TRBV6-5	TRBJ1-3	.	TGTGCCAGCAGGGGGCGGGAGAGCTCTGGAAACACCATATATTTT	CASRGRESSGNTIYF
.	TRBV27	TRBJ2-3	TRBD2	TGTGCCAGCAGTCCGAGGACTAGCGGGAGCACAGATACGCAGTATTTT	CASSPRTSGSTDTQYF
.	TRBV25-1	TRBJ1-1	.	TGTGCCAGCAGTCAGACAGGAATGAACACTGAAGCTTTCTTT	CASSQTGMNTEAFF
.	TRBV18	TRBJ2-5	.	TGTGCCAGCTCACCACAGCCAGGGCGTCCAGAGACCCAGTACTTC	CASSPQPGRPETQYF
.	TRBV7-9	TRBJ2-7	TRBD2	TGTGCCAGCAGCTTCGGGGCGGGAGGGCCAGAGGGCCTAGAGTACGAGCAGTACTTC	CASSFGAGGPEGLEYEQYF
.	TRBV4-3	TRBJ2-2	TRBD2	TGCGCCAGCAGCCACCCCAGGACTAGCGGGACGGACACCGGGGAGCTGTTTTTT	CASSHPRTSGTDTGELFF
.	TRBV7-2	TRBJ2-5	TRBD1	TGTGCCAGCAGCTTAAACCGGCACAGGGGTTCGGAGACCCAGTACTTC	CASSLNRHRGSETQYF
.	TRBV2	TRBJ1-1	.	TGTGCCAGCAAATTGGCGGTGGGGAACACTGAAGCTTTCTTT	CASKLAVGNTEAFF
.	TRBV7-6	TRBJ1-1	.	TGTGCCAGCAGCCCCGGGACTGAAGCTTTCTTT	CASSPGTEAFF
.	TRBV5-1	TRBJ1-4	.	TGCGCCAGCAGCTTGGTGGGCAGTAATGAAAAACTGTTTTTT	CASSLVGSNEKLFF
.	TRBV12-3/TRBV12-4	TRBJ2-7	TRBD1	TGTGCCAGTTGCAAGTTATTAAGGGGGCATCAGTACTTC	CASCKLLRGHQYF
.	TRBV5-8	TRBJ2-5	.	TGTGCCAGCACCCAGGGCCCCGGGACTCAAGAGACCCAGTACTTC	CASTQGPGTQETQYF
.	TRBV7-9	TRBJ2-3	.	TGTGCCAGCAGCATCCGGGGTAAAGGTGCAGATACGCAGTATTTT	CASSIRGKGADTQYF
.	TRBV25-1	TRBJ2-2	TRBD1	TGTGCCAGCAGTGGCTCTCTAGGACAGGGGGCGGGCGGGGAGCTGTTTTTT	CASSGSLGQGAGGELFF
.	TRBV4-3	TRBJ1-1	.	TGCGCCAGCAGCCAAGATCTCAACCGGGTGAACACTGAAGCTTTCTTT	CASSQDLNRVNTEAFF
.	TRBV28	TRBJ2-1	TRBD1	TGTGCCAGCAGTGAACATCGACAGGGCAATGAGCAGTTCTTC	CASSEHRQGNEQFF
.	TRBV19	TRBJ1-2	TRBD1	TGTGCCAGTAGTACCGATATAAAGGGGGCGCGTCTCTATGGCTACACCTTC	CASSTDIKGARLYGYTF
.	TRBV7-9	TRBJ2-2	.	TGTGCCAGCAGCCCCCCGGCCGGGGAGCTGTTTTTT	CASSPPAGELFF
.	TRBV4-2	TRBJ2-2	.	TGTGCCAGCAGACTTAGCCCTACCACCGGGGAGCTGTTTTTT	CASRLSPTTGELFF
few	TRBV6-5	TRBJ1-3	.	TGTGCCAGCCACAACGGAAACACCATATATTTT	CASHNGNTIYF
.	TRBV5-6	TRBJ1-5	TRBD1	TGTGCCAGCAGCCGGACAGGGGAAGGATATCAGCCCCAGCATTTT	CASSRTGEGYQPQHF
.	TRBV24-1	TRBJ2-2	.	TGTGCCACCAGTGATTTGCTGGGAATAGGGGTCGGGGAGCTGTTTTTT	CATSDLLGIGVGELFF
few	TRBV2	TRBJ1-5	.	TGTGCCAGCAGTGAAGCATCGTCAGGGAGCAATCAGCCCCAGCATTTT	CASSEASSGSNQPQHF
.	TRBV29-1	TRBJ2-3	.	TGCAGCGCCCGGGGAGGGGGTTCCCTACCCCTCACAGATACGCAGTATTTT	CSARGGGSLPLTDTQYF
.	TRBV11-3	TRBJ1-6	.	TGTGCCAGCAGTCCTACAGGGAGCTCCTATAATTCACCCCTCCACTTT	CASSPTGSSYNSPLHF
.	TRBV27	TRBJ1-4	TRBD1	TGTGCCAGCAGGGACAGGGGAACGGGTGAAAAACTGTTTTTT	CASRDRGTGEKLFF
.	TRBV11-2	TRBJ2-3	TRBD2	TGTGCCAGCAGCAAAAGGAGCGGGGTGAACACAGATACGCAGTATTTT	CASSKRSGVNTDTQYF
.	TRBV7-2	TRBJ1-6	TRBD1	TGTGCCAGCAGCCTCGACAGGGCGTCCTATAATTCACCCCTCCACTTT	CASSLDRASYNSPLHF
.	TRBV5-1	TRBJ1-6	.	TGCGCCAGCAGCTTGTATGGAGTGGTCCTCGGCGAGGCACCCCTCCACTTT	CASSLYGVVLGEAPLHF
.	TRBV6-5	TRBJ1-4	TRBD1	TGTGCCAGCAGGCCGGGACAGGCCGGTGAAAAACTGTTTTTT	CASRPGQAGEKLFF
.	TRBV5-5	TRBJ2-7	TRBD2	TGTGCCAGCAGCCGGGGACTAGCGGGCCTCTCCTACGAGCAGTACTTC	CASSRGLAGLSYEQYF
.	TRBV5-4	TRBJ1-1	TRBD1	TGTGCCAGCAGCGCCGGACAGGGGGCGAATACTGAAGCTTTCTTT	CASSAGQGANTEAFF
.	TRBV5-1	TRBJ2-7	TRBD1	TGCGCCAGCAGCTTTGCAGGGGGCTACGAGCAGTACTTC	CASSFAGGYEQYF
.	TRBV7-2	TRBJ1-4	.	TGTGCCAGCAGCTTAAACAGGGCAGGTGAAAAACTGTTTTTT	CASSLNRAGEKLFF
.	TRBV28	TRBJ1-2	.	TGTGCCAGCTATACAGGGCCTGGCTACACCTTC	CASYTGPGYTF
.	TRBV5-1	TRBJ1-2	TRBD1	TGCGCCAGCAGCCGGACAGGTCCTAACTATGGCTACACCTTC	CASSRTGPNYGYTF
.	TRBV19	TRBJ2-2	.	TGTGCCAGTAGTACCGACCTTGGGAGCACCGGGGAGCTGTTTTTT	CASSTDLGSTGELFF
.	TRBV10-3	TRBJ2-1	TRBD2	TGTGCCATCAGTGATTCTGGACTAGCGGTGACCTACAATGAGCAGTTCTTC	CAISDSGLAVTYNEQFF
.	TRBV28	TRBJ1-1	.	TGTGCCAGCAGTGGGAGGGGCACTGAAGCTTTCTTT	CASSGRGTEAFF
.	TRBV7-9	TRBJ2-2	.	TGTGCCTGCAGCTTAGACAGCTCCGGGGAGCTGTTTTTT	CACSLDSSGELFF
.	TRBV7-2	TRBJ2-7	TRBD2	TGTGCCAGCAGCCTCCAAACAGCGGGAGTCTACGAGCAGTACTTC	CASSLQTAGVYEQYF
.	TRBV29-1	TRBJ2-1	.	TGCAGCGTCCTCCGTCCGGGGAAAACGAATGAGCAGTTCTTC	CSVLRPGKTNEQFF
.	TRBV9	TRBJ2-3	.	TGTGCCAGCAGCGTAGTGGAGGGGTTAAGCACAGATACGCAGTATTTT	CASSVVEGLSTDTQYF
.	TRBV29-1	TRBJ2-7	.	TGCAGCGTTAGCAGGGTGGGCTACGAGCAGTACTTC	CSVSRVGYEQYF
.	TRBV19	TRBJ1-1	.	TGTGCCAGTACCCCCGGGGGGGGCCTGTCCGCTGAAGCTTTCTTT	CASTPGGGLSAEAFF
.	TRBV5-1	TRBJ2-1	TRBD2	TGCGCCAGCTTCGAGACTAGCGGGACCGCCAATGAGCAGTTCTTC	CASFETSGTANEQFF
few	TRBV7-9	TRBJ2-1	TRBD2	TGTGCCAGCAGTACACCCTTTGCGGGAGGGTACAATGAGCAGTTCTTC	CASSTPFAGGYNEQFF
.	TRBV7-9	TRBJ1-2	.	TGTGCCAGCAGCTTAGGGGGCAGGAACTATGGCTACACCTTC	CASSLGGRNYGYTF
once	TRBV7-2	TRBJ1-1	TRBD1	TGTGCCAGCAGCTTGACAGGGAGGAACACTGAAGCTTTCTTT	CASSLTGRNTEAFF
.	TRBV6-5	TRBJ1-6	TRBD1	TGTGCCAGCAACAGGGGGCCGGGGATTTCACCCCTCCACTTT	CASNRGPGISPLHF